These 28 T cell receptor beta chains were all obtained from the same sample, sequenced in a study of response to subunit inactivated influenza vaccine. Each CDR3 protein is one row after TCRdb ran MiXCR on the RT-PCR reads. The sample records hundreds of thousands of distinct CDR3 sequences, around 11% being singletons. These data were also reused for a study on T cells expressing NK-cell markers. From that paper: The authors generated TCR beta cDNA through 5'RACE template switching with UMIs.

This sample comprised PBMCs from blood, obtained on the day of vaccination. The source of these receptors is a man aged 45-60 years who received an inactivated influenza vaccine.

This clonotype was counted at least ten times. The V gene is TRBV6-2 or TRBV6-3, the J gene TRBJ1-5; D not certain. V was trimmed by 4 bases and J by 5 bases, leaving 9 bases between them. The germline V gene has CDR1 MNHEY and CDR2 SVGEGT. The CDR3 has 13 amino acids. CDR3 coding DNA: TGTGCCAGCAGTTCCCATAACGATCAGCCCCAGCATTTT. Translated: CASSSHNDQPQHF.

This clonotype was counted at least ten times. The V and J genes are TRBV12-3 or TRBV12-4 and TRBJ2-1; D is uncertain. This CDR3 is 13 amino acids long. Trimming removed 6 bases from V and 8 bases from J, with 14 bases in between. The CDR3 DNA sequence: TGTGCCAGCAGACGCTCGAGGTTAGATGAGCAGTTCTTC. Residues: CASRRSRLDEQFF.

The V and J genes are TRBV7-2 and TRBJ2-7; perhaps TRBD2 as D (5 bases). Deletions cut 1 base from V and 0 bases from J, with 10 bases between. Per the germline V gene, CDR1 is SGHTA and CDR2 is FQGNSA. The CDR3 extends over 15 amino acids. CDR3 in amino acids: CASSLVGGYSYEQYF. CDR3 in DNA: TGTGCCAGCAGCTTAGTTGGCGGGTACTCCTACGAGCAGTACTTC.

This chain uses TRBV29-1 with TRBJ2-5, with 7 bases that match TRBD2. The V segment lost 4 bases and the J segment 2 bases; nucleotides outside the gene matches: 7. The germline CDR1 and CDR2 sequences are SQVTM and ANQGSEA. The CDR3 extends over 14 amino acids. The CDR3 spells CSVGGGGPQETQYF. CDR3 in DNA: TGCAGCGTTGGTGGCGGGGGTCCGCAAGAGACCCAGTACTTC.

The J gene is TRBJ1-5, the V gene TRBV12-3 or TRBV12-4; the D gene is possibly TRBD1 (6 bases). The CDR3 length is 13 residues. V lost 8 bases and J 11 bases, leaving 19 bases between the germline ends. CDR3 coding DNA: TGTGCCAGCGGCGCGGGACCGGGACAAGCCCAGCATTTT. This sequence encodes CASGAGPGQAQHF.

This clonotype was counted at least ten times. The rearrangement joins TRBV5-1 to TRBJ2-7; no clear D. Germline V gene data show CDR1 as SGHRS and CDR2 as YFSETQ. V shed 0 bases and J shed 0 bases, with 10 bases lying between them. The CDR3 runs to 15 residues. The CDR3 coding sequence is TGCGCCAGCAGCTTGGGCGGCTGGGACTCCTACGAGCAGTACTTC. Translation: CASSLGGWDSYEQYF.

This sequence joins TRBV6-2 or TRBV6-3 and TRBJ2-2, with D possibly matching TRBD1 (5 bases). Germline values: CDR1 MNHEY, CDR2 SVGEGT. V was pared by 6 bases and J by 6 bases, with 14 bases between. The CDR3 runs 14 residues. CDR3 DNA sequence: TGTGCCAGCAGACAGGACCTTACCGCCGGGGAGCTGTTTTTT. Translating gives CASRQDLTAGELFF.

The CDR3 region has the DNA TGCGCCAGCAGCCAGGCCATGGGGACAGTCTATGGCTACACCTTC. It yields the protein CASSQAMGTVYGYTF. V and J are TRBV5-1 and TRBJ1-2; 7 nucleotides agree with TRBD1. CDR3 length equals 15 residues. V dropped 4 bases and J dropped 4; count of bases not matched to a gene: 10. Per the germline V gene, CDR1 is SGHRS and CDR2 is YFSETQ.

The chain links TRBV29-1 to TRBJ2-1; a weak D match, TRBD1 (6 bases). V was trimmed by 6 bases and J by 6 bases, leaving 21 bases between them. This CDR3 has 15 residues. Germline loops: CDR1 SQVTM, CDR2 ANQGSEA. CDR3 sequence: CSVRGDTPWGNEQFF. The CDR3 nucleotides are TGCAGCGTGAGAGGGGACACCCCCTGGGGCAATGAGCAGTTCTTC.

The CDR3 DNA reads as TGTGCCTGGAGTGTAGGGGGCACAGATACGCAGTATTTT. Translating it yields CAWSVGGTDTQYF. The chain combines TRBV30 with TRBJ2-3, with D perhaps TRBD1 (5 bases). The CDR3 is 13 residues long. With 0 bases removed from V and 1 base from J, the gap between germline ends came to 5 bases. Germline V gives CDR1 GTSNPN, CDR2 SVGIG (reference sequence).

The CDR3 reads CASSYSSGLAKNIQYF. The CDR3 bases are TGTGCCAGCAGTTACTCGAGTGGGTTAGCCAAAAACATTCAGTACTTC. The chain uses TRBV6-5 and TRBJ2-4; D unclear. V lost 0 bases, J lost 0 bases, and 9 bases lay in between. CDR3 length: 16 amino acids. From germline, CDR1 is MNHEY and CDR2 SVGAGI.

This clonotype was found many times. The chain links TRBV10-2 to TRBJ1-5; 9 nucleotides line up with TRBD1. The CDR3 has 14 residues. Per germline, CDR1 WSHSY and CDR2 SAAADI. J was trimmed by 2 bases and V by 6 bases; bases with no gene match: 2. CDR3 sequence (DNA): TGCGCCAGCAGACAGGGGGCTGGCAATCAGCCCCAGCATTTT. Protein product: CASRQGAGNQPQHF.

CDR3 in DNA: TGTGCCAGCACGAGGACAGGGACGAATCAGCCCCAGCATTTT. Translated, it gives CASTRTGTNQPQHF. The rearrangement joins TRBV2 to TRBJ1-5; TRBD1 matches 8 bases. The CDR3 consists of 14 residues. J was trimmed by 4 bases and V by 7 bases; bases with no gene match: 6. Germline lookup yields CDR1 SNHLY and CDR2 FYNNEI.

This clonotype was detected ten times or more. The J gene is TRBJ2-2, the V gene TRBV10-2; 8 bases align to TRBD2. V trimming: 4 bases; J trimming: 0 bases; junction bases outside the gene matches: 4. Germline V lookup: CDR1 WSHSY, CDR2 SAAADI. The CDR3 covers 16 residues. CDR3 sequence reads: CASSGSGGANTGELFF. CDR3 nucleotide sequence: TGCGCCAGCAGTGGGAGCGGGGGTGCGAACACCGGGGAGCTGTTTTTT.

The chain joins TRBV9 to TRBJ2-7, with 10 bases matching TRBD2. The J segment lost 5 bases and the V segment lost 0 bases, leaving 11 bases of the junction unmatched. The CDR3 extends over 17 amino acids. CDR1 SGDLS and CDR2 YYNGEE come from the germline V gene. CDR3 loop: CASSVAPSGGAGHEQYF. For the CDR3, the DNA is TGTGCCAGCAGCGTAGCCCCTAGCGGGGGAGCCGGTCACGAGCAGTACTTC.

The V call is TRBV9, the J call TRBJ2-2, with 9 bases identical to TRBD2. The CDR3 has 15 residues. With V trimmed by 2 bases and J by 1 base, 0 bases remained unmatched. Per germline, CDR1 SGDLS and CDR2 YYNGEE. The CDR3 sequence: CASSVSGGNTGELFF. The CDR3 nucleotides are TGTGCCAGCAGCGTTAGCGGGGGGAACACCGGGGAGCTGTTTTTT.

This sequence joins TRBV7-8 and TRBJ1-1; 10 nucleotides match TRBD1. After removal of 3 bases from V and 4 bases from J, the junction contained 8 bases not matched to a gene. This CDR3 is 16 amino acids long. Germline V gene sequence: CDR1 SGHVS, CDR2 FQNEAQ. The CDR3 DNA sequence: TGTGCCAGCAGCTTGAAGAGACAGGGGGCGAGCACTGAAGCTTTCTTT. Amino acids: CASSLKRQGASTEAFF.

The V call is TRBV20-1, the J call TRBJ2-3, with 7 bases identical to TRBD2. Germline CDR1 and CDR2: DFQATT and SNEGSKA (reference sequence). V dropped 1 base and J dropped 10; count of bases not matched to a gene: 8. This CDR3 region has 13 residues. CDR3 amino acids: CSARASGGEAQYF. CDR3 DNA: TGCAGTGCTAGAGCTAGCGGTGGGGAGGCGCAGTATTTT.

This rearrangement joins TRBV12-3 or TRBV12-4 to TRBJ2-5, with D possibly being TRBD1 (6 bases). V was clipped by 5 bases and J by 3 bases, with 13 bases between them. The CDR3 totals 14 residues. The CDR3, as DNA: TGTGCCAGCAGTGTACGGGGACAAGAAGAGACCCAGTACTTC. This sequence encodes CASSVRGQEETQYF.

In this sample, this clonotype turned up many times. Written as DNA, the CDR3 is TGTGCCAGCAGCGTGGGACTAGCGGGAGTCACCGGGGAGCTGTTTTTT. It codes for CASSVGLAGVTGELFF. The chain carries TRBV5-5 and TRBJ2-2, with 14 positions matching TRBD2. From germline, CDR1 is SGHKS and CDR2 YYEKEE (reference sequence). J lost 4 bases, V lost 4 bases, and 3 bases had no gene match. The CDR3 covers 16 residues.

This clonotype was recorded a few times. Here the CDR3 DNA reads TGTGCCAGCAAGGGGACTATTAGCTCCTACGAGCAGTACTTC. Translating gives CASKGTISSYEQYF. This chain connects TRBV6-1 to TRBJ2-7; TRBD2 agrees at 7 bases. Germline lookup yields CDR1 MNHNS and CDR2 SASEGT. Trimming removed 7 bases from V and 0 bases from J; junction bases left unmatched: 6. This CDR3 comprises 14 residues.

This clonotype has a count of ten or more. J is TRBJ1-2 and V is TRBV5-6, with D possibly TRBD1 on 6 matching bases. CDR3 length: 16 residues. The V end lost 4 bases, the J end lost 4 bases, and 20 bases lay between the germline ends. Germline V gene sequence: CDR1 SGHDT, CDR2 YYEEEE. The CDR3 is CASSPRTDRTFYGYTF. The CDR3 coding sequence is TGTGCCAGCAGCCCAAGGACAGACCGCACTTTCTATGGCTACACCTTC.

At least ten counts were recorded for this clonotype. The rearrangement joins TRBV20-1 to TRBJ1-5; D uncertain. Germline-derived CDR1 and CDR2 are DFQATT and SNEGSKA (reference sequence). CDR3 length: 12 residues. V dropped 6 bases and J dropped 4 bases, with 10 bases sitting between them. The CDR3 nucleotides read TGCAGTGCCAACAGTGGAAATCAGCCCCAGCATTTT. It yields the protein CSANSGNQPQHF.

The chain combines TRBV10-3 with TRBJ2-7, with D uncertain. CDR1 and CDR2 (germline): ENHRY, SYGVKD. The V and J ends lost 2 bases and 3 bases respectively, with 14 bases between them. This CDR3 spans 15 amino acids. The DNA of the CDR3 is TGTGCCATCAGTGAGAACCCGGGTACCCACTACGAGCAGTACTTC. It is translated as CAISENPGTHYEQYF.

This rearrangement joins TRBV6-1 to TRBJ2-5; maybe TRBD1 (6 bases). Germline V CDR1 and CDR2: MNHNS, SASEGT. Trimming took 6 bases from V and 2 from J, leaving 16 bases between them. This CDR3 is built from 15 residues. This CDR3 reads CASSTGPGHQETQYF. Written as DNA, the CDR3 is TGTGCCAGCAGCACGGGTCCGGGACATCAAGAGACCCAGTACTTC.

Only a few counts were recorded for this clonotype. The chain joins TRBV30 to TRBJ1-3, with 8 positions matching TRBD1. Germline CDR1 is GTSNPN and CDR2 is SVGIG (reference sequence). The CDR3 runs to 14 residues. V shed 3 bases, J shed 1 base, and the junction held 2 bases outside the gene matches. The CDR3 DNA reads TGTGCCTGGAGCCGGACAGGGTCTGGAAACACCATATATTTT. Protein sequence: CAWSRTGSGNTIYF.

This clonotype was seen at least ten times. The chain recombines TRBV5-1 with TRBJ2-5, with 10 bases that match TRBD2. Per germline, CDR1 SGHRS and CDR2 YFSETQ. The CDR3 covers 15 residues. Trimming cost V 4 bases and J 0 bases; bases outside gene matches: 3. DNA of the CDR3: TGCGCCAGCAGCCTACTAGCGGGGTACCAAGAGACCCAGTACTTC. Its translation: CASSLLAGYQETQYF. Combining the CDR3 with reference TRBV5-1 and TRBJ2-5 gives the whole variable domain KAGVTQTPRYLIKTRGQQVTLSCSPISGHRSVSWYQQTPGQGLQFLFEYFSETQRNKGNFPGRFSGRQFSNSRSEMNVSTLELGDSALYLCASSLLAGYQETQYFGPGTRLLVL.

There are many counts of this clonotype. The V gene is TRBV12-3 or TRBV12-4, the J gene TRBJ1-1; TRBD1 might be the D (5 bases). The CDR3 is made up of 15 amino acids. Trimming removed 6 bases at V and 4 bases at J, with 18 bases between. The CDR3 sequence is CASSPGTLGSTEAFF. CDR3 nucleotides: TGTGCCAGCAGCCCTGGGACCCTGGGGAGCACTGAAGCTTTCTTT.